This T cell receptor beta chain was captured by sequencing in a study of circulating and synovial CD4+ cells in juvenile arthritis. Study outcomes and limitations: Overlap with synovium rose as more T cells were sequenced. Some such blood samples were as oligoclonal as synovium.

Patients with active juvenile idiopathic arthritis donated these samples. Data came from immunoSEQ multiplex PCR; TCRdb stores just in-frame clones and leaves some out. The sample records 25,000 to 35,000 clones, 93% being singletons. V gave up 2 bases and J gave up 6 bases, with 8 bases separating them. The V gene's germline CDR1 is MRHNA and CDR2 SNTAGT. CDR3 length: 12 amino acids. As regards this clone: The antigen remains undetermined.

This chain links TRBV6-4 with TRBJ2-7, with D possibly matching TRBD1 (5 bases). The TCR was taken from a human donor with juvenile idiopathic arthritis. The material sequenced was CD4+ T cells from blood. The CDR3: CASSDDRGEQYF. CDR3 nucleotide sequence: TGTGCCAGCAGTGACGACAGAGGCGAGCAGTACTTC.